The 23 T cell receptor beta chains given below trace back to one sample, sequenced in a study of T cell responses to AZD1222 COVID-19 vaccine. Clones were sequenced by immunoSEQ multiplex PCR, and TCRdb holds only the in-frame ones, with some missing. The sample consists of some 53,000 clones, about 87% of them appearing once. Sequenced material: peripheral blood, taken 28 days after the second AZD1222 dose. The receptor source for this set is an adult who received the AZD1222 COVID-19 vaccine.

The rearrangement uses TRBV28 and TRBJ1-5; tentative D call: TRBD1 (6 bases). The CDR3 spans 13 residues. The V end lost 5 bases, the J end lost 4 bases, and 9 bases lay between the germline ends. Germline loops: CDR1 MDHEN, CDR2 SYDVKM. The DNA of the CDR3 is TGTGCCAGCAGTGAGGGGGGGAATCAGCCCCAGCATTTT. Protein: CASSEGGNQPQHF.

The chain couples TRBV2 to TRBJ2-7, with TRBD2 matching over 12 bases. The CDR3 consists of 15 residues. Germline V gene lookup returns CDR1 SNHLY and CDR2 FYNNEI. Trimming cost V 5 bases and J 1 base; bases outside gene matches: 3. The CDR3 loop reads CASSRTSGISYEQYF. CDR3 coding DNA: TGTGCCAGCAGTAGGACTAGCGGGATTTCCTACGAGCAGTACTTC.

This clone was seen a single time. The rearrangement uses TRBV5-6 and TRBJ2-7, with 7 bases fitting TRBD2. Germline assignment: CDR1 SGHDT and CDR2 YYEEEE. The CDR3 sequence is 13 residues long. The V segment lost 0 bases and the J segment 8 bases; nucleotides outside the gene matches: 5. The DNA for the CDR3 is TGTGCCAGCAGCTTGGGACTAGCTCGCAAGCAGTACTTC. This codes for CASSLGLARKQYF.

CDR3 DNA: TGTGCCAGCAGCCCGACAGGGGGAAATTCACCCCTCCACTTT. It is translated as CASSPTGGNSPLHF. The J gene is TRBJ1-6, the V gene TRBV7-3; 9 bases are shared with TRBD1. This CDR3 spans 14 amino acids. The germline V gene has CDR1 SGHTA and CDR2 FQGTGA. V lost 5 bases and J lost 7; bases outside the gene matches: 3. Full variable domain (missing parts from reference TRBV7-3 and TRBJ1-6): GAGVSQTPSNKVTEKGKYVELRCDPISGHTALYWYRQSLGQGPEFLIYFQGTGAADDSGLPNDRFFAVRPEGSVSTLKIQRTERGDSAVYLCASSPTGGNSPLHFGNGTRLTVT.

The rearrangement uses TRBV5-8 and TRBJ2-7; 7 bases are a match to TRBD2. From germline, CDR1 is SGHTS and CDR2 YDEGEE. CDR3 length equals 16 residues. V shed 3 bases and J 3 bases; nucleotides not matched to a gene: 12. The DNA for the CDR3 is TGTGCCAGCAGCTCGAATAGGGAGGGCAGGGACTACGAGCAGTACTTC. Translated: CASSSNREGRDYEQYF.

J is TRBJ2-1 and V is TRBV5-4, with D unclear. V lost 5 bases to trimming and J lost 5 bases, with 8 bases between them. Looked up from germline, CDR1 is SGHNT and CDR2 is YYREEE (reference sequence). This CDR3 spans 12 amino acids. In nucleotides, the CDR3 is TGTGCCAGCAGATTTAATGACAATGAGCAGTTCTTC. Translation: CASRFNDNEQFF.

The V gene is TRBV5-4, the J gene TRBJ1-1, with D unclear. Germline lookup yields CDR1 SGHNT and CDR2 YYREEE (reference sequence). The CDR3 is 13 residues long. Trimming stripped 3 bases from V and 3 bases from J, with 9 bases between. The CDR3 bases are TGTGCCAGCAGCTGGAGTGGGGACACTGAAGCTTTCTTT. The encoded protein is CASSWSGDTEAFF.

This chain connects TRBV5-1 to TRBJ2-5, with D possibly being TRBD2 (6 bases). Trimming shortened V by 3 bases and J by 5 bases, and 11 bases separated the two germline ends. The CDR3 is made up of 13 amino acids. CDR1 is SGHRS, CDR2 YFSETQ, per germline. The CDR3: CASSWGGMETQYF. The CDR3 DNA reads TGCGCCAGCAGCTGGGGCGGGATGGAGACCCAGTACTTC.

The chain has TRBV2 and TRBJ2-7; 13 bases line up with TRBD2. This CDR3 has 17 amino acids. Germline V gene sequence: CDR1 SNHLY, CDR2 FYNNEI. V was clipped by 5 bases and J by 0 bases; unmatched bases: 7. The CDR3: CASSRLAGGSSSYEQYF. The CDR3 bases are TGTGCCAGCAGTCGACTAGCGGGAGGTTCGAGCTCCTACGAGCAGTACTTC.

The rearrangement uses TRBV18 and TRBJ2-3, with unresolved D. CDR1 is KGHSH, CDR2 LQKENI, per germline. V lost 3 bases, J lost 1 base, and 11 bases lay in between. This CDR3 region has 15 residues. The CDR3 is CASSPSMVGTDTQYF. The CDR3 DNA reads TGTGCCAGCTCACCGTCGATGGTCGGCACAGATACGCAGTATTTT.

The chain employs TRBV20-1 and TRBJ1-5; tentative D call: TRBD1 (6 bases). The CDR3 runs to 13 residues. Germline V gives CDR1 DFQATT, CDR2 SNEGSKA (reference sequence). Deletions cut 5 bases from V and 7 bases from J, with 15 bases between. CDR3 amino acids: CSARGRGMQPQHF. CDR3 DNA: TGCAGTGCTCGTGGCAGGGGAATGCAGCCCCAGCATTTT.

The J gene is TRBJ1-4, the V gene TRBV5-1, with a weak D call TRBD1 (5 bases). The length of the CDR3 is 14 residues. V gave up 2 bases and J gave up 3 bases, with 8 bases separating them. Looked up from germline, CDR1 is SGHRS and CDR2 is YFSETQ. CDR3 sequence (DNA): TGCGCCAGCAGCTTAGGGGCAGCTAATGAAAAACTGTTTTTT. Translated, it gives CASSLGAANEKLFF.

This sequence joins TRBV11-2 and TRBJ2-1, with TRBD2 matching over 10 bases. V shed 0 bases, J shed 5 bases, and the junction held 4 bases outside the gene matches. The CDR3 totals 16 residues. Germline V lookup: CDR1 SGHAT, CDR2 FQNNGV. The DNA of the CDR3 is TGTGCCAGCAGCTTAGATAGCGGGAGGATTAACAATGAGCAGTTCTTC. Encoded protein: CASSLDSGRINNEQFF.

This clone was observed once. The chain combines TRBV6-1 with TRBJ2-3, with 8 bases lining up with TRBD2. CDR1 MNHNS and CDR2 SASEGT come from the germline V gene. J lost 7 bases, V lost 1 base, and 10 bases had no gene match. CDR3 size: 16 residues. CDR3 region: CASSEGPAGAGNTQYF. CDR3 DNA sequence: TGTGCCAGCAGTGAAGGGCCAGCGGGAGCAGGGAATACGCAGTATTTT.

The V call is TRBV7-3, the J call TRBJ2-7, with 9 bases that match TRBD2. The ends lost 6 bases at V and 0 bases at J; junction bases unmatched: 6. Germline values: CDR1 SGHTA, CDR2 FQGTGA. There are 15 residues in the CDR3. The CDR3 protein is CASSVSGGSSYEQYF. DNA for the CDR3: TGTGCCAGCAGTGTTAGCGGGGGAAGCTCCTACGAGCAGTACTTC.

This chain uses TRBV19 with TRBJ2-7; no definite D call. V was clipped by 7 bases and J by 0 bases, with 10 bases between them. CDR1 is LNHDA, CDR2 SQIVND, per germline (reference sequence). This CDR3 is built from 13 residues. CDR3 coding DNA: TGTGCCAGTATGGGCAGAAGCTCCTACGAGCAGTACTTC. Translating it yields CASMGRSSYEQYF.

J is TRBJ1-4 and V is TRBV28; 10 bases agree with TRBD1. J lost 8 bases, V lost 5 bases, and 8 bases had no gene match. The CDR3 runs 15 residues. Germline-derived CDR1 and CDR2 are MDHEN and SYDVKM. CDR3 sequence: CASSRGTGVNEKLFF. The CDR3 DNA sequence: TGTGCCAGCAGTAGAGGGACAGGGGTGAACGAAAAACTGTTTTTT.

J is TRBJ2-5 and V is TRBV28; D possibly corresponds to TRBD1 (6 bases). This CDR3 contains 16 residues. The germline V gene has CDR1 MDHEN and CDR2 SYDVKM. V was pared by 6 bases and J by 5 bases, with 22 bases between. The CDR3 here is CASRNTGTPGRETQYF. The CDR3 bases are TGTGCCAGCAGGAACACCGGGACACCAGGACGGGAGACCCAGTACTTC.

V gene TRBV7-9 combines with J gene TRBJ2-1; 8 nucleotides match TRBD2. CDR3 length: 14 amino acids. Germline CDR1 SEHNR, CDR2 FQNEAQ (reference sequence). The V segment lost 4 bases and the J segment 9 bases; nucleotides outside the gene matches: 8. The CDR3 loop is CASSSAGVYGEQFF. The DNA of the CDR3 is TGTGCCAGCAGCTCAGCGGGAGTCTACGGTGAGCAGTTCTTC.

The chain uses TRBV27 and TRBJ2-5; D may match TRBD1 or TRBD2 (5 bases each). Germline-derived CDR1 and CDR2 are MNHEY and SMNVEV (reference sequence). Trimming stripped 2 bases from V and 4 bases from J, with 14 bases between. The length of the CDR3 is 15 residues. CDR3 sequence (DNA): TGTGCCAGCAGTTTAGTACCCCCGGGGCTAGAGACCCAGTACTTC. Its translation is CASSLVPPGLETQYF.

This chain links TRBV2 with TRBJ2-1; possibly TRBD2 for D (6 bases). The CDR3 runs to 13 residues. CDR1 and CDR2 (germline): SNHLY, FYNNEI. The V and J ends lost 7 bases and 8 bases respectively, with 15 bases between them. CDR3 region: CASIAAGFDEQFF. The CDR3 DNA reads as TGTGCCAGCATTGCGGCGGGGTTCGATGAGCAGTTCTTC.

This chain links TRBV27 with TRBJ2-1; 9 bases align to TRBD1. Germline V gene data show CDR1 as MNHEY and CDR2 as SMNVEV (reference sequence). The trim removed 5 bases at V and 4 bases at J, leaving 6 bases unmatched. The CDR3 consists of 15 residues. CDR3 protein: CASSQAGTGYNEQFF. CDR3 DNA sequence: TGTGCCAGCAGTCAAGCCGGGACAGGGTACAATGAGCAGTTCTTC.

The chain couples TRBV5-1 to TRBJ2-7, with no clear D. Germline CDR1 and CDR2: SGHRS and YFSETQ. This CDR3 has 13 amino acids. Trimming pared 4 bases from V and 3 bases from J, leaving 11 bases between. The CDR3 DNA reads as TGCGCCAGCAGCCCCTCCGGCAACTACGAGCAGTACTTC. This gives the protein CASSPSGNYEQYF.